The table lists the clone carrying this TCR beta chain with a few counts. Its antigen is not identified. The sample comes from a study of siplizumab effects on memory and regulatory T cells. Profiling relied on immunoSEQ multiplex PCR, and the TCRdb table lists in-frame clones only, not all of them. The sample lists fewer than 20,000 clones; over 45% were seen once. Trimming shortened V by 4 bases and J by 4 bases, and 13 bases separated the two germline ends. CDR1 and CDR2 from the germline V gene are MNHEY and SVGAGI. The CDR3 contains 14 residues. General observations from the study: Treatment with siplizumab left mappable alloreactive CD4+ clones averaging approximately 68% Treg-derived, compared with around 26% in controls.

The authors cocultured the mixed lymphocyte reaction cells at 37 degrees C for about 6 days. V gene TRBV6-5 combines with J gene TRBJ1-2, with D maybe TRBD1 (5 bases). This TCR came from a human donor in good health; the cells came from an allogeneic mixed lymphocyte reaction. The sequenced sample was CFSE-low (dividing) CD4+ T cells sorted from an allogeneic mixed lymphocyte reaction. The CDR3 DNA sequence: TGTGCCAGCAGTTCCCCGGGGACCTCCTATGGCTACACCTTC. It codes for CASSSPGTSYGYTF.